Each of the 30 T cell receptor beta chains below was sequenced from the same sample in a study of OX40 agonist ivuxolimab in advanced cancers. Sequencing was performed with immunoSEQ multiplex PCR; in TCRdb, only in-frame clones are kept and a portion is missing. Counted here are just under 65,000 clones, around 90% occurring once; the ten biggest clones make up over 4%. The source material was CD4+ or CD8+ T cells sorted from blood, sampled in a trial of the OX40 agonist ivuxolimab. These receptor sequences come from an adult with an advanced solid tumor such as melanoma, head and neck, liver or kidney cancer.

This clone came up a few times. As DNA, the CDR3 is TGTGCCAGCAGCCAAGAAAACATCCCCTACGAGCAGTACTTC. Amino acids: CASSQENIPYEQYF. V and J are TRBV14 and TRBJ2-7; D ambiguous. The CDR3 length is 14 residues. Germline V gene data show CDR1 as SGHDN and CDR2 as FVKESK. V was cut by 0 bases and J by 2 bases, with 8 bases left in between.

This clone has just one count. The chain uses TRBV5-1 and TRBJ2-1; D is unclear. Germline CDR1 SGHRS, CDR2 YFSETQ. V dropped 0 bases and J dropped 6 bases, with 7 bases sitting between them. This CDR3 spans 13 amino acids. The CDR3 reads CASSLDRGNEQFF. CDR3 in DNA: TGCGCCAGCAGCTTGGATAGAGGCAATGAGCAGTTCTTC.

The chain's CDR3 is CASSTGTGGNIQYF. For the CDR3, the DNA is TGTGCCAGCAGCACAGGGACAGGGGGAAACATTCAGTACTTC. The gene calls are TRBV11-2 and TRBJ2-4, with 11 bases identical to TRBD1. Per the germline V gene, CDR1 is SGHAT and CDR2 is FQNNGV. J gave up 6 bases and V 5 bases, and 3 bases lay outside the gene matches. The CDR3 sequence is 14 residues long. The full variable domain, its missing parts supplied by reference TRBV11-2 and TRBJ2-4, is EAGVAQSPRYKIIEKRQSVAFWCNPISGHATLYWYQQILGQGPKLLIQFQNNGVVDDSQLPKDRFSAERLKGVDSTLKIQPAKLEDSAVYLCASSTGTGGNIQYFGAGTRLSVL.

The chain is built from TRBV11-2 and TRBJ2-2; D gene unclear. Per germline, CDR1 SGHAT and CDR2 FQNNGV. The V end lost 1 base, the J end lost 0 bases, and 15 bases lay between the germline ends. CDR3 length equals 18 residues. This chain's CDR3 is CASSLGRWQPANTGELFF. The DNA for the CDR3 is TGTGCCAGCAGCTTAGGGCGTTGGCAGCCCGCGAACACCGGGGAGCTGTTTTTT.

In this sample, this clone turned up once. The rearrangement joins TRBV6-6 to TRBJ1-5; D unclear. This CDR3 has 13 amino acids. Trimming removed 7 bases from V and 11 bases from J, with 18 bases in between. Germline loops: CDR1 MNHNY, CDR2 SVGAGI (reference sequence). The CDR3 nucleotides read TGTGCCAGCACCCCAAGGAGACTTGTCGCCCAGCATTTT. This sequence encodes CASTPRRLVAQHF.

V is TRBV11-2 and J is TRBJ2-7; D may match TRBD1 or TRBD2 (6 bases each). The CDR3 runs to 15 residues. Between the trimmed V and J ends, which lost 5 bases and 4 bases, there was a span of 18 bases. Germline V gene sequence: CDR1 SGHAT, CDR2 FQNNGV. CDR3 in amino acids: CASSANFGGRYEQYF. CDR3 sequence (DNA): TGTGCCAGCAGCGCGAACTTTGGGGGGCGATACGAGCAGTACTTC.

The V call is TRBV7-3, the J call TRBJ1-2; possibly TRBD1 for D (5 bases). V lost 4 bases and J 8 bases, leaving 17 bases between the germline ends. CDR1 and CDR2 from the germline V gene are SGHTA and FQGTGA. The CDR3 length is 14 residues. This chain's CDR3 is CASSYSNRHGGYTF. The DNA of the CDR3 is TGTGCCAGCAGCTACAGTAACAGGCACGGGGGCTACACCTTC.

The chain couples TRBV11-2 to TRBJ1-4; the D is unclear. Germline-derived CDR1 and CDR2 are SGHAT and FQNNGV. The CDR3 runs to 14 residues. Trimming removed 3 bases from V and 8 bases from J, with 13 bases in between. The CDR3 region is CASSLSQAPEKLFF. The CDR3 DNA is TGTGCCAGCAGCTTGAGCCAGGCTCCCGAAAAACTGTTTTTT. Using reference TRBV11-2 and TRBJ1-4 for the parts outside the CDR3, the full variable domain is EAGVAQSPRYKIIEKRQSVAFWCNPISGHATLYWYQQILGQGPKLLIQFQNNGVVDDSQLPKDRFSAERLKGVDSTLKIQPAKLEDSAVYLCASSLSQAPEKLFFGSGTQLSVL.

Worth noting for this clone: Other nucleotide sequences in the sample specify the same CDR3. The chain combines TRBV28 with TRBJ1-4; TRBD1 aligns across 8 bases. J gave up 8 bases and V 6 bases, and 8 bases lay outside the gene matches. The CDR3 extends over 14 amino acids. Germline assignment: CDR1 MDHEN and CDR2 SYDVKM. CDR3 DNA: TGTGCCAGCAGACCGACAGGGGTAAGAGAAAAACTGTTTTTT. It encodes CASRPTGVREKLFF.

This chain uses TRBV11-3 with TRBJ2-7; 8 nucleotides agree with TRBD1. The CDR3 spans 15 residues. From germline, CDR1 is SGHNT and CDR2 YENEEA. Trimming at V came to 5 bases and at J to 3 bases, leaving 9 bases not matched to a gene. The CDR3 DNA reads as TGTGCCAGCAGCGCCACCGGGACAGGAGACTACGAGCAGTACTTC. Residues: CASSATGTGDYEQYF.

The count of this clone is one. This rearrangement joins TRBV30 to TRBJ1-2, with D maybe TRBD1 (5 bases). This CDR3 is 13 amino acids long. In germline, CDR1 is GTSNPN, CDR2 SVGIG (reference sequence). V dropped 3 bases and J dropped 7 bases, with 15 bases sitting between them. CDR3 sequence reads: CAWSLTGGSGYTF. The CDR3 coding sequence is TGTGCCTGGAGCCTCACCGGGGGATCTGGCTACACCTTC.

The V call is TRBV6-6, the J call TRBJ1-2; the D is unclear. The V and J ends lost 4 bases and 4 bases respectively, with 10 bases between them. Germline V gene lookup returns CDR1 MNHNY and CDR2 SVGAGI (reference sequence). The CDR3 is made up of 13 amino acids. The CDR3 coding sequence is TGTGCCAGCAGTTTGGGTATTGCCTATGGCTACACCTTC. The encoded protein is CASSLGIAYGYTF.

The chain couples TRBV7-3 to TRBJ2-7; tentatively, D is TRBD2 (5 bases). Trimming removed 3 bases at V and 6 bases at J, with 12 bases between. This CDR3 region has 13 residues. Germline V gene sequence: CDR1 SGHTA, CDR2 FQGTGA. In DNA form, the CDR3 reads TGTGCCAGCAGCTTCCGGGGTTCGGCCGAGCAGTACTTC. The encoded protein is CASSFRGSAEQYF.

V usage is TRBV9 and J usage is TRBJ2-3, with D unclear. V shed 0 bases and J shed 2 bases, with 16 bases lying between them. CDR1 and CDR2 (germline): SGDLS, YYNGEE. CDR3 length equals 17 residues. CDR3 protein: CASSVGGVRSITDTQYF. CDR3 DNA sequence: TGTGCCAGCAGCGTAGGTGGGGTCCGCTCGATCACAGATACGCAGTATTTT. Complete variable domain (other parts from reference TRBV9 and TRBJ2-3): DSGVTQTPKHLITATGQRVTLRCSPRSGDLSVYWYQQSLDQGLQFLIQYYNGEERAKGNILERFSAQQFPDLHSELNLSSLELGDSALYFCASSVGGVRSITDTQYFGPGTRLTVL.

In nucleotides, the CDR3 is TGTGCCACCCGGGACTACCACTCCTACGAGCAGTACTTC. Encoded protein: CATRDYHSYEQYF. The chain has TRBV27 and TRBJ2-7; 7 nucleotides agree with TRBD2. From germline, CDR1 is MNHEY and CDR2 SMNVEV (reference sequence). There are 13 residues in the CDR3. J lost 0 bases, V lost 10 bases, and 6 bases had no gene match.

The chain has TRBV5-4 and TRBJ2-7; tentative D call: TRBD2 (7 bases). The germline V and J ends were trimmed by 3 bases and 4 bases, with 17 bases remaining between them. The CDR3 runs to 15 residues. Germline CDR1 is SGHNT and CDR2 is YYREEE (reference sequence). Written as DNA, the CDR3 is TGTGCCAGCAGCTCGAAGTCGGGGGGCAGTTACGAGCAGTACTTC. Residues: CASSSKSGGSYEQYF.

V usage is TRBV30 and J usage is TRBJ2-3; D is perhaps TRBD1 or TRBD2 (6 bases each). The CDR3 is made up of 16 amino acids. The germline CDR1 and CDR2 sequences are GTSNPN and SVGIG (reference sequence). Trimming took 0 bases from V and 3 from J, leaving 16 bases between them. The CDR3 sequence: CAWSVPWGARTDTQYF. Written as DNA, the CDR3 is TGTGCCTGGAGTGTACCGTGGGGGGCGCGGACAGATACGCAGTATTTT.

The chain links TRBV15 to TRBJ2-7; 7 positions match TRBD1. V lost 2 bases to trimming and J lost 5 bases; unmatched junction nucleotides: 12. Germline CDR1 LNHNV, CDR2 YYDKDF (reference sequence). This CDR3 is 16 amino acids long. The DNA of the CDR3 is TGTGCCACCAGCAGACTGAGGGGGCCTGGGGGAAACGAGCAGTACTTC. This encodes CATSRLRGPGGNEQYF.

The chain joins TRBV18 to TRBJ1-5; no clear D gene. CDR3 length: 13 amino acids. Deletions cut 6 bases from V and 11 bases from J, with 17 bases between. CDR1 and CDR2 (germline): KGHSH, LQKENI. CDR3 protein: CASSPPAGQAQHF. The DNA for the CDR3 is TGTGCCAGCTCCCCTCCGGCGGGCCAGGCCCAGCATTTT.

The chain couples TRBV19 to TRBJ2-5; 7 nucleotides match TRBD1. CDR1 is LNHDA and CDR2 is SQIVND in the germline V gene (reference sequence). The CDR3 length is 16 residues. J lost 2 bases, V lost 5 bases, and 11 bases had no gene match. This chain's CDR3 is CASSRLRQGGQETQYF. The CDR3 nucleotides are TGTGCCAGTAGTCGCCTTCGACAGGGTGGGCAAGAGACCCAGTACTTC.

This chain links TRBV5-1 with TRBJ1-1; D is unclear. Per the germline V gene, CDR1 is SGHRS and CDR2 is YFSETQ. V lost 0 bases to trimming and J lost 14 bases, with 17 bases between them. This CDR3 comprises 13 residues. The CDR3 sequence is CASSLGRDTVIFF. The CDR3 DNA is TGCGCCAGCAGCTTGGGCCGGGATACAGTGATCTTCTTT.

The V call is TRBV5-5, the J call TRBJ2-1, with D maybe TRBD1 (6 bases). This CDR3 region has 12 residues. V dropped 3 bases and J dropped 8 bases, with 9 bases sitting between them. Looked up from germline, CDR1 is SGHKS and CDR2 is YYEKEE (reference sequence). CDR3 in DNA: TGTGCCAGCAGCTGGGGGCTCGATGAGCAGTTCTTC. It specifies CASSWGLDEQFF. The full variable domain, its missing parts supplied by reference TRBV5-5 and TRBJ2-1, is DAGVTQSPTHLIKTRGQQVTLRCSPISGHKSVSWYQQVLGQGPQFIFQYYEKEERGRGNFPDRFSARQFPNYSSELNVNALLLGDSALYLCASSWGLDEQFFGPGTRLTVL.

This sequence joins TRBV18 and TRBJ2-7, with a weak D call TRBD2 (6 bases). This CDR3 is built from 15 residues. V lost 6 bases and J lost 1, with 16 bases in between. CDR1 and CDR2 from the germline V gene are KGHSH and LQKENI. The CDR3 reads CASSLVADRSYEQYF. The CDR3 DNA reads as TGTGCCAGCTCCCTCGTAGCGGACCGATCCTACGAGCAGTACTTC.

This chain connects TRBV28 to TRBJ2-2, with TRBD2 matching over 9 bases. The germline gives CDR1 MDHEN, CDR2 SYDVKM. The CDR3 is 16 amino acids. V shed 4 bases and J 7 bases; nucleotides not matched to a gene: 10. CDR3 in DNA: TGTGCCAGCAGTTCCAGAGCGGGAGGATCGGGCGGGGAGCTGTTTTTT. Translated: CASSSRAGGSGGELFF.

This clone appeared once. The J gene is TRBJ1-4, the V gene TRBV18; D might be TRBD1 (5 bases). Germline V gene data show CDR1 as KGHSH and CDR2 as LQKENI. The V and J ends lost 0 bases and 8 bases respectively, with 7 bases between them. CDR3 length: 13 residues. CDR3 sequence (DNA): TGTGCCAGCTCACCACCGCGGGGGGAAAAACTGTTTTTT. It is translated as CASSPPRGEKLFF.

CDR3 sequence: CSVVTQGQGTSYEQYF. The CDR3 DNA reads as TGCAGCGTTGTTACCCAGGGACAGGGCACATCCTACGAGCAGTACTTC. V usage is TRBV29-1 and J usage is TRBJ2-7, with 9 bases matching TRBD1. Germline-derived CDR1 and CDR2 are SQVTM and ANQGSEA. The junction had 11 bases not matched to a gene; V was cut back by 4 bases and J by 1 base. The CDR3 runs 16 residues.

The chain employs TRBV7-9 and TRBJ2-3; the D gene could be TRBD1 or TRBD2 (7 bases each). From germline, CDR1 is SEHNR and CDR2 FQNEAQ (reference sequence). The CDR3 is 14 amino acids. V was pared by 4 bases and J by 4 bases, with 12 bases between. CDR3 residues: CASSSRGRADTQYF. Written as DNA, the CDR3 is TGTGCCAGCAGCTCCAGGGGGAGGGCAGATACGCAGTATTTT.

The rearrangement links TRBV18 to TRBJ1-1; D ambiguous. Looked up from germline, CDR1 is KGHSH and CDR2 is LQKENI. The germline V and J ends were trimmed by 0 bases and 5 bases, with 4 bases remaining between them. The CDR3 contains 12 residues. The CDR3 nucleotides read TGTGCCAGCTCACCACCTAGTACTGAAGCTTTCTTT. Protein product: CASSPPSTEAFF.

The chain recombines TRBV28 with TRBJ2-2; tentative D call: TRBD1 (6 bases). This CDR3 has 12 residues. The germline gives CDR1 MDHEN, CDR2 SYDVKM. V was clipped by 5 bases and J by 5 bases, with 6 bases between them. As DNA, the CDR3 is TGTGCCAGCAGTACAGGGACCGGGGAGCTGTTTTTT. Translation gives CASSTGTGELFF.

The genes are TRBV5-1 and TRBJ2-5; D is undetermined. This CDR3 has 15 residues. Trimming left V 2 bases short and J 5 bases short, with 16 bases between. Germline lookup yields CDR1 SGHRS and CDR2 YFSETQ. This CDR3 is CASSFTAATWETQYF. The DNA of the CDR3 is TGCGCCAGCAGCTTTACCGCAGCCACTTGGGAGACCCAGTACTTC.